This TCR beta chain was captured in a study of T cell responses to AZD1222 COVID-19 vaccine. The study's findings and limits: Donors were largely white British and mainly female; clonal diversity was possibly underestimated.

V lost 5 bases and J lost 0; bases outside the gene matches: 4. Germline assignment: CDR1 SEHNR and CDR2 FQNEAQ (reference sequence). The CDR3 consists of 15 residues. The data were produced by immunoSEQ multiplex PCR, yet TCRdb's version contains in-frame clones alone and is incomplete. Found here are fewer than 30,000 clones, 86% of them singletons; the top ten hold 6% to 8%. For this clone: The antigen is not known.

The receptor was isolated from an adult who received the AZD1222 COVID-19 vaccine. Sequenced material: peripheral blood, taken 28 days after the second AZD1222 dose. V is TRBV7-9 and J is TRBJ2-3, with 8 nucleotides matching TRBD2. The CDR3 nucleotides read TGTGCCAGCAGCGATACTAGCGGTAGCACAGATACGCAGTATTTT. Translating gives CASSDTSGSTDTQYF.